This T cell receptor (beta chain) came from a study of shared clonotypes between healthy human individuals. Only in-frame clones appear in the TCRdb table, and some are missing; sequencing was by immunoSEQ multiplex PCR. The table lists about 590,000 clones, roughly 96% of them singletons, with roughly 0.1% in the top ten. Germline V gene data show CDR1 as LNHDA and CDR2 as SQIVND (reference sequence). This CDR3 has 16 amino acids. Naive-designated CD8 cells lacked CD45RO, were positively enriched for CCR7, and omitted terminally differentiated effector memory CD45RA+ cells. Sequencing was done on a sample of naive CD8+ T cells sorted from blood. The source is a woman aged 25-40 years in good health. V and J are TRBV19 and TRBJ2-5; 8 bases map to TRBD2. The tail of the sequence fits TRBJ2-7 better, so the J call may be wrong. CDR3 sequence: CASSIDLASGSYEQYF. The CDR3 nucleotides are TGTGCCAGTAGTATTGATTTGGCTAGCGGGTCCTACGAGCAGTACTTC.